Included here is one T cell receptor beta chain sequence, with context. Per the study methods: Amplification from reference gene primers served as the basis for estimated nucleated cell counts. TCRdb's copy holds only in-frame clones and misses some; the assay was immunoSEQ multiplex PCR. Clone size and the V and J calls come from that table; the DNA yielded D and trimming. Among a few hundred thousand clones listed, about 86% were seen once. Germline lookup yields CDR1 LNHDA and CDR2 SQIVND (reference sequence). The trim removed 4 bases at V and 6 bases at J, leaving 5 bases unmatched. The CDR3 spans 15 residues. The data are from a study of blood T cell repertoires in COVID-19. About the study: There were acute and convalescent COVID-19 samples, and they came from the United States, Italy and Spain. The analysed material was cDNA or gDNA that came from T cells, B-cell-depleted T cells, or PBMCs.

The material sequenced was peripheral blood. The rearrangement joins TRBV19 to TRBJ1-5, with TRBD1 matching over 11 bases. The origin of this receptor is a man aged 55 to 70 who had recovered from COVID-19. The CDR3 bases are TGTGCCAGTAGTACCGGACAGGGGGCCCCTCAGCCCCAGCATTTT. Protein product: CASSTGQGAPQPQHF. Variable domain in full (rest from reference TRBV19 and TRBJ1-5): DGGITQSPKYLFRKEGQNVTLSCEQNLNHDAMYWYRQDPGQGLRLIYYSQIVNDFQKGDIAEGYSVSREKKESFPLTVTSAQKNPTAFYLCASSTGQGAPQPQHFGDGTRLSIL.